This T cell receptor (beta chain) was recorded in a study of PD-1 blockade in classical Hodgkin lymphoma. Notes on the study in general: Complete responders showed a baseline diversity that resembled the diversity of newly diagnosed patients. A significant rise in TCR diversity was seen by C4D1 for CD4+ cells but not for CD8+ cells. A reduction in baseline TCR diversity was reportedly seen in newly diagnosed patients relative to healthy donors. Individuals who commenced nivolumab within less than 1 year of ASCT were excluded.

This sample's time point: cycle 4 day 1 (C4D1), after more than five weeks of nivolumab. No patient escaped relapse after autologous stem cell transplantation, and brentuximab vedotin exposure varied. About this clone: The antigen is unknown.

The V and J ends lost 1 base and 8 bases respectively, with 15 bases between them. The CDR3 is 15 amino acids. Germline CDR1 MGHRA, CDR2 YSYEKL. The repertoire was sequenced with immunoSEQ multiplex PCR; TCRdb's copy has only in-frame clones and lacks some. The data show around 19,000 clones, approximately 80% seen once. The sequence came from a human donor with classical Hodgkin lymphoma. This chain links TRBV4-1 with TRBJ2-1; tentatively, D is TRBD2 (6 bases). The sample was peripheral blood mononuclear cells (PBMCs), taken before the fourth cycle of nivolumab. DNA of the CDR3: TGCGCCAGCAGCCAAGCATGGCTAGCGATCGATGAGCAGTTCTTC. It specifies CASSQAWLAIDEQFF.